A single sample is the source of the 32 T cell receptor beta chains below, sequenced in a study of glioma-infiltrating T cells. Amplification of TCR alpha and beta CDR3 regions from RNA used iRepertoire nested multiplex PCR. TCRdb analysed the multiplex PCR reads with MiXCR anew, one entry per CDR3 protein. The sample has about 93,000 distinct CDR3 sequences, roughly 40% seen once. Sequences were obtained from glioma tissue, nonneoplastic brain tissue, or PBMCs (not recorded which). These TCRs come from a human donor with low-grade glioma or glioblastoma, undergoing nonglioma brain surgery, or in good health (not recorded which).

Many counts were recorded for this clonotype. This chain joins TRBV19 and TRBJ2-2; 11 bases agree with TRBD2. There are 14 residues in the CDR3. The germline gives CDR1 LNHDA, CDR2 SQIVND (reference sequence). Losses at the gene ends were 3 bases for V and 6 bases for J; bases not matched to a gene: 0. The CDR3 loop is CASSMGLAAGELFF. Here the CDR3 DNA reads TGTGCCAGTAGTATGGGACTAGCGGCCGGGGAGCTGTTTTTT.

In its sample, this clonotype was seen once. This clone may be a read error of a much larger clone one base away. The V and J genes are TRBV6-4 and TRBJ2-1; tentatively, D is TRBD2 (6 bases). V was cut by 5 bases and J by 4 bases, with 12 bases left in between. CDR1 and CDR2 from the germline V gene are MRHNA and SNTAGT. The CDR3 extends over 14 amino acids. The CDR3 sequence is CASSMLAGYNEQFF. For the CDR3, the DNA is TGTGCCAGCAGTATGCTGGCGGGATACAATGAGCAGTTCTTC.

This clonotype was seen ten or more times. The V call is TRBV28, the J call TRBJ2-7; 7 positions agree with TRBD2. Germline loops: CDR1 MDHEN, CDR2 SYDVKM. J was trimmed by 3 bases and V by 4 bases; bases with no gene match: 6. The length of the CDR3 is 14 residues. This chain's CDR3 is CASSSGLGVYEQYF. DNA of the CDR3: TGTGCCAGCAGTTCAGGACTAGGGGTCTACGAGCAGTACTTC.

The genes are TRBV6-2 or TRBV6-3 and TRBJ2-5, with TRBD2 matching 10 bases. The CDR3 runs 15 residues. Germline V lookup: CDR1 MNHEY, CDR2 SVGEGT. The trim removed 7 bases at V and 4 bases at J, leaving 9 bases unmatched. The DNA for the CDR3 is TGTGCCAGCAAGCTAGCGGGAGCGGGAACAGAGACCCAGTACTTC. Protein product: CASKLAGAGTETQYF.

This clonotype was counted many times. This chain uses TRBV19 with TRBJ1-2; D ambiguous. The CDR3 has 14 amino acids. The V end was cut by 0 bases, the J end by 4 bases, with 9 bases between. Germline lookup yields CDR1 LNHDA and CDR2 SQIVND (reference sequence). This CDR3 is CASSIDQSFYGYTF. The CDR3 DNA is TGTGCCAGTAGTATAGATCAGTCTTTCTATGGCTACACCTTC.

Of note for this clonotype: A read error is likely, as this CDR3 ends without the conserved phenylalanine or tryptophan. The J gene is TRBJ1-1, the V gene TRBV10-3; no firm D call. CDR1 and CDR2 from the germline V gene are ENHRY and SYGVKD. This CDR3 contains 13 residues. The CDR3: CAISGGKGTDAFL. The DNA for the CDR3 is TGTGCCATCAGTGGTGGCAAAGGCACTGATGCTTTCTTG.

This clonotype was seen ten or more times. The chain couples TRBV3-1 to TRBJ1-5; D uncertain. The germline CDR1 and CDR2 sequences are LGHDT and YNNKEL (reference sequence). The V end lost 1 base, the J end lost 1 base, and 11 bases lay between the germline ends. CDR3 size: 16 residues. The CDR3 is CASSQGKGRSNQPQHF. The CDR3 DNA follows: TGTGCCAGCAGCCAAGGAAAGGGTAGAAGCAATCAGCCCCAGCATTTT.

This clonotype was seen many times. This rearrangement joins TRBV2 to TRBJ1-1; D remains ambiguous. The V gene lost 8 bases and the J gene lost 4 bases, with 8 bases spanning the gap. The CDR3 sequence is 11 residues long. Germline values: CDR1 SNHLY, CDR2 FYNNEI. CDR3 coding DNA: TGTGCCAGCGCGAGGGCCACTGAAGCTTTCTTT. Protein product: CASARATEAFF.

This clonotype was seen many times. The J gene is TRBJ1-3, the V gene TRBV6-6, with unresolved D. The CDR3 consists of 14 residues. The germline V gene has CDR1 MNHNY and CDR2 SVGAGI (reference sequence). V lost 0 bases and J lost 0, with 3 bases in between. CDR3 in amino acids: CASSYSSSGNTIYF. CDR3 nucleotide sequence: TGTGCCAGCAGTTACTCTAGCTCTGGAAACACCATATATTTT.

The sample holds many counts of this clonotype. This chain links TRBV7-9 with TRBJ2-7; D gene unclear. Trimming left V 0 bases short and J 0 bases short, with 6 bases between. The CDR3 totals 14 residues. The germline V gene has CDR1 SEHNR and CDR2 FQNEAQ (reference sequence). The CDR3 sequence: CASSLAESSYEQYF. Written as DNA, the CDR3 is TGTGCCAGCAGCTTAGCTGAGAGCTCCTACGAGCAGTACTTC.

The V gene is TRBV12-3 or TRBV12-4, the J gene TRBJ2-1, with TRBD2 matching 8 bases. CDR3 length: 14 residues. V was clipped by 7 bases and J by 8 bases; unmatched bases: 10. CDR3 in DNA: TGTGCCAGCACCTCCGCCGGGGGGGCCTATGAGCAGTTCTTC. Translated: CASTSAGGAYEQFF.

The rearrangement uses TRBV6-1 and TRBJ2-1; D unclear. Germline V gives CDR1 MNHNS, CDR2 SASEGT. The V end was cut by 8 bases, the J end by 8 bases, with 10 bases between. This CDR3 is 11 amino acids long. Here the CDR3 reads CASEDGDEQFF. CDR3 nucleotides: TGTGCCAGCGAGGATGGTGATGAGCAGTTCTTC.

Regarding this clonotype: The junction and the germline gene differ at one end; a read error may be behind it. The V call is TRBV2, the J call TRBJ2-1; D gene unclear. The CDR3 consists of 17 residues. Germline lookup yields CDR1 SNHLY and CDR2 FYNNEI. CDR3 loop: CASSETFFGVLDNEQSF. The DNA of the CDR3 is TGTGCCAGCAGTGAAACCTTCTTTGGCGTGCTCGACAATGAGCAGTCCTTC.

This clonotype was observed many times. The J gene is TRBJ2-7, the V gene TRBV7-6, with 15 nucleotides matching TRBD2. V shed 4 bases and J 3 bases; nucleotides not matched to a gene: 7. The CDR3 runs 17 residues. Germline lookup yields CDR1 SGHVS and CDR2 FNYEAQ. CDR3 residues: CASSSSPGLAGGYEQYF. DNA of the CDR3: TGTGCCAGCAGCTCAAGCCCGGGACTAGCGGGGGGCTACGAGCAGTACTTC.

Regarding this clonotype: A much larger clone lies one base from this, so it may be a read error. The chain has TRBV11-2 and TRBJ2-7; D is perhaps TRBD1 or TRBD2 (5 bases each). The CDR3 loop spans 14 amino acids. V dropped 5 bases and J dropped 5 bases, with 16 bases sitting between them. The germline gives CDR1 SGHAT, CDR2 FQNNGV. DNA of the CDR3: TGTGCCAGCAGCACTAGAGGGGCTCCCGACGAGCAGTACTTC. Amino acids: CASSTRGAPDEQYF.

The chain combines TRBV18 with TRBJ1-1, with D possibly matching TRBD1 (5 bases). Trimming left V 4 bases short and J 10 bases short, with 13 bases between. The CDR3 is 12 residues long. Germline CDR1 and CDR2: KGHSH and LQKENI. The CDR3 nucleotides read TGTGCCAGCTCACGGGGGGATGGTGGAGCTTTCTTT. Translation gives CASSRGDGGAFF.

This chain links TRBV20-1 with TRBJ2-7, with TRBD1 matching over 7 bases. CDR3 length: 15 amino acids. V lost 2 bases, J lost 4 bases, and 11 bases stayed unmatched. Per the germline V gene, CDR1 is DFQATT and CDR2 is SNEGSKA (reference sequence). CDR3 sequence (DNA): TGCAGTGCTAGATCGACCGGGACAGAAGGTTACGAGCAGTACTTC. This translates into CSARSTGTEGYEQYF.

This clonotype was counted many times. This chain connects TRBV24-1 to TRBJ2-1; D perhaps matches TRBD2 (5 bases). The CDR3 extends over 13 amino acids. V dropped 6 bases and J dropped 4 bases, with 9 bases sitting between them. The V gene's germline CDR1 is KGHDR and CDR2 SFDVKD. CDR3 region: CATSRTGYNEQFF. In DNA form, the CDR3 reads TGTGCCACCAGTCGAACGGGGTACAATGAGCAGTTCTTC.

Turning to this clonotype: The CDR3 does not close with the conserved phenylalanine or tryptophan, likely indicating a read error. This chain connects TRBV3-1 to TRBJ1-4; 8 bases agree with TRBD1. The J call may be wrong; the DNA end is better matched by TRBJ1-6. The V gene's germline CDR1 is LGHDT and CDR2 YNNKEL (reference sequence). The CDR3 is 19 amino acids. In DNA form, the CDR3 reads TGTGCCAGCAGCTTAACACTCGGGACAGGCCAATATGATAATTCACCCCTCCACCTT. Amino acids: CASSLTLGTGQYDNSPLHL.

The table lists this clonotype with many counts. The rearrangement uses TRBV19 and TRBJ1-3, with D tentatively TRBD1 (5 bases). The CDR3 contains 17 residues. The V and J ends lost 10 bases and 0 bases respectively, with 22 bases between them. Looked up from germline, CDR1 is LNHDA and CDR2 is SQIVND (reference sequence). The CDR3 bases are TGTGCCACCTCCGGGACGCCGGGAGGAAACTCTGGAAACACCATATATTTT. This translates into CATSGTPGGNSGNTIYF.

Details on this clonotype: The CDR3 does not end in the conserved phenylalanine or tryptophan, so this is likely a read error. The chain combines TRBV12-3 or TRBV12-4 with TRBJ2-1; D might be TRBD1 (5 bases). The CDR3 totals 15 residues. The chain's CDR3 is CANSYRLSTYNEQFL. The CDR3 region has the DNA TGTGCCAACAGTTACAGGTTGTCCACCTACAATGAGCAGTTCCTC.

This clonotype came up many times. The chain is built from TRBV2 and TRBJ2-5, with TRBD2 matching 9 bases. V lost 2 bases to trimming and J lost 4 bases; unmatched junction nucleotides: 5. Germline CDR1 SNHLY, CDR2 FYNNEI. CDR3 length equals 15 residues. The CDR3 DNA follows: TGTGCCAGCAGTGAACCAGCGGGGGGATCAGAGACCCAGTACTTC. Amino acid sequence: CASSEPAGGSETQYF.

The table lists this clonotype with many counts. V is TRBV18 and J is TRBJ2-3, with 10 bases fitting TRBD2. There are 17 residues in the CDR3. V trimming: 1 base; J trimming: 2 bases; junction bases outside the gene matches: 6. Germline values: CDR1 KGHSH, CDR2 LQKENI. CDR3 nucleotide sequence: TGTGCCAGCTCACCACAGAGCGGGAGGGCCGCCACAGATACGCAGTATTTT. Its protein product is CASSPQSGRAATDTQYF.

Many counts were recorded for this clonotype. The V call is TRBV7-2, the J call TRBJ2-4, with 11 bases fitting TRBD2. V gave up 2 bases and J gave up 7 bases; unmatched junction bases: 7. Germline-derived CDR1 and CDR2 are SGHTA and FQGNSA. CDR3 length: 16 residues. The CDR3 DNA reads TGTGCCAGCAGCTTAATGCTAGCGGGAGGTGGGAACATTCAGTACTTC. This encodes CASSLMLAGGGNIQYF.

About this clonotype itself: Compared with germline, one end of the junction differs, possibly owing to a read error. The CDR3 DNA is TGTGCCAGCAGCACGATAGGGAATCTCTACGAGCAGTACTTT. It encodes CASSTIGNLYEQYF. The rearrangement uses TRBV7-9 and TRBJ2-7; D remains ambiguous. Germline loops: CDR1 SEHNR, CDR2 FQNEAQ (reference sequence). CDR3 length: 14 amino acids.

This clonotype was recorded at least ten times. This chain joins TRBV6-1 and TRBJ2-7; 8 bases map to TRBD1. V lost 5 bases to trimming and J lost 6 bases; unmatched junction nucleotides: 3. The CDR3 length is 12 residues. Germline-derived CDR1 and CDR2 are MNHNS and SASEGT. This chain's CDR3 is CASSPDRAEQYF. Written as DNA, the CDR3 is TGTGCCAGCAGTCCGGACAGGGCCGAGCAGTACTTC.

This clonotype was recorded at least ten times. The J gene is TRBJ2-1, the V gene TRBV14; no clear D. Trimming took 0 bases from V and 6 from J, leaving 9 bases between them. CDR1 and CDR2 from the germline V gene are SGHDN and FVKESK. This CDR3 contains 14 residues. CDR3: CASSQDQLVNEQFF. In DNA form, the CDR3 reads TGTGCCAGCAGCCAAGACCAACTCGTCAATGAGCAGTTCTTC. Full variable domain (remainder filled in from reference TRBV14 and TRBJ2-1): EAGVTQFPSHSVIEKGQTVTLRCDPISGHDNLYWYRRVMGKEIKFLLHFVKESKQDESGMPNNRFLAERTGGTYSTLKVQPAELEDSGVYFCASSQDQLVNEQFFGPGTRLTVL.

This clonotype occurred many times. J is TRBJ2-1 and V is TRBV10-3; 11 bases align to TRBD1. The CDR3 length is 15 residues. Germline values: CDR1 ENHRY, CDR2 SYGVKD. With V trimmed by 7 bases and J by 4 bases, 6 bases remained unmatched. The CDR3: CAIKGTGGGYNEQFF. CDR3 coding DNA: TGTGCCATCAAGGGGACAGGGGGGGGTTACAATGAGCAGTTCTTC.

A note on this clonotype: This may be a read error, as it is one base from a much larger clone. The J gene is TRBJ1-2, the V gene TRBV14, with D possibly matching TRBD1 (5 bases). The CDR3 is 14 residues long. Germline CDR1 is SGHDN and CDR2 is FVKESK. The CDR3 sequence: CASSQRGMNYGHTF. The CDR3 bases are TGTGCCAGCAGCCAAAGGGGAATGAACTATGGCCACACCTTC. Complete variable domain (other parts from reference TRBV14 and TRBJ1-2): EAGVTQFPSHSVIEKGQTVTLRCDPISGHDNLYWYRRVMGKEIKFLLHFVKESKQDESGMPNNRFLAERTGGTYSTLKVQPAELEDSGVYFCASSQRGMNYGHTFGSGTRLTVV.

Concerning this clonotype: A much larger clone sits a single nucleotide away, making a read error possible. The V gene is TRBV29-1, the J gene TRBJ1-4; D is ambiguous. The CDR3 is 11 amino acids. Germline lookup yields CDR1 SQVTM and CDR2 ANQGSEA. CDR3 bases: TGCAGCGTTGGGTATAATGAAGAACTGTTTTTT. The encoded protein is CSVGYNEELFF.

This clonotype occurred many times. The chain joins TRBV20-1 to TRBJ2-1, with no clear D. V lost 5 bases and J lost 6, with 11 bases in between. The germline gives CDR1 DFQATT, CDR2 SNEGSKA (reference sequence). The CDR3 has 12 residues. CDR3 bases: TGCAGTGCTCCGGACCGAGGCAATGAGCAGTTCTTC. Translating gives CSAPDRGNEQFF.

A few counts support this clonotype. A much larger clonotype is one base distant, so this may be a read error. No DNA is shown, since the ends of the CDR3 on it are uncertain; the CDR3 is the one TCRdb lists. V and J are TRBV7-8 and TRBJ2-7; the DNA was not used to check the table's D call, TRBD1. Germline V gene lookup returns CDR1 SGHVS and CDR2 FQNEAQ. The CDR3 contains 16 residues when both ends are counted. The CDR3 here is CASSLGFGQGNYERYF.